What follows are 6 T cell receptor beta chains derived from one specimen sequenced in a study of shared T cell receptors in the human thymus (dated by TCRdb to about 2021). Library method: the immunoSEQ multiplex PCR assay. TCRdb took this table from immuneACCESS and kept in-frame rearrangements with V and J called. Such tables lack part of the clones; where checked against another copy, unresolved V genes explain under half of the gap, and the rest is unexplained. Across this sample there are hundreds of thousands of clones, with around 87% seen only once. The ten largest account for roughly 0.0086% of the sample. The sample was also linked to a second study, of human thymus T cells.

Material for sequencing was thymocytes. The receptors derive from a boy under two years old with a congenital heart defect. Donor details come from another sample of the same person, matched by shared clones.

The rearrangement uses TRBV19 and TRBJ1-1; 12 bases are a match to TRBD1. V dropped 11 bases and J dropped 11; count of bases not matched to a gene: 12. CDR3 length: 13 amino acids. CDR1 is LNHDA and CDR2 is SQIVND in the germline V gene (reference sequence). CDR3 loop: CAGHSGTGGCAFF. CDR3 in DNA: TGTGCCGGACACTCCGGGACAGGGGGCTGTGCTTTCTTT. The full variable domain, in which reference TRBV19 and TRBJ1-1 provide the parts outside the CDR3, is DGGITQSPKYLFRKEGQNVTLSCEQNLNHDAMYWYRQDPGQGLRLIYYSQIVNDFQKGDIAEGYSVSREKKESFPLTVTSAQKNPTAFYLCAGHSGTGGCAFFGQGTRLTVV.

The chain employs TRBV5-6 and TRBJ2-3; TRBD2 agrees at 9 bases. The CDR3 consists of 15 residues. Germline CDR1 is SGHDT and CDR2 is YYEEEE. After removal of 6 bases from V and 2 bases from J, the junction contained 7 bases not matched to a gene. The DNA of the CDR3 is TGTGCCAGCATTGGACTAGCGCATTACACAGATACGCAGTATTTT. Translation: CASIGLAHYTDTQYF.

The CDR3 DNA follows: TGTGCCAGCAGCGGAACTCTAGCGGGAGTCACCGGGGAGCTGTTTTTT. This gives the protein CASSGTLAGVTGELFF. The rearrangement links TRBV9 to TRBJ2-2; 10 bases are shared with TRBD2. V was clipped by 3 bases and J by 4 bases; unmatched bases: 6. Germline CDR1 SGDLS, CDR2 YYNGEE. The CDR3 loop spans 16 amino acids.

Here the CDR3 reads CASSWPGTSGGPRNPEKSTDTQYF. The CDR3 region has the DNA TGCGCCAGCAGCTGGCCCGGGACTAGCGGGGGCCCCCGTAATCCGGAAAAAAGCACAGATACGCAGTATTTT. The chain uses TRBV5-1 and TRBJ2-3; 14 bases align to TRBD2. CDR1 is SGHRS and CDR2 is YFSETQ in the germline V gene. Trimming at V came to 3 bases and at J to 0 bases, leaving 24 bases not matched to a gene. CDR3 size: 24 residues.

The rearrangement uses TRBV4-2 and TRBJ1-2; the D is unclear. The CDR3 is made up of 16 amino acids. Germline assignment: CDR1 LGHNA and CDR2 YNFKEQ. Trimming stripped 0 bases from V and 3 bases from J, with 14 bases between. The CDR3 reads CASSQDGATADYGYTF. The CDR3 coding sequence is TGTGCCAGCAGCCAAGATGGAGCGACGGCTGACTATGGCTACACCTTC.

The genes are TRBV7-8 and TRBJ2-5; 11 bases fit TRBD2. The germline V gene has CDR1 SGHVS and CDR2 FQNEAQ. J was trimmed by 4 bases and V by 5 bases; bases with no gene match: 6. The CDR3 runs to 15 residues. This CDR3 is CASSPIAGGPETQYF. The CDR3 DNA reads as TGTGCCAGCAGCCCAATAGCGGGAGGGCCAGAGACCCAGTACTTC.